The sample holds a few counts of the clone carrying this T cell receptor (beta chain). As yet, its antigen is unknown. Patients all relapsed after autologous stem cell transplantation, and there was variation in brentuximab vedotin exposure. Responses achieved at best were complete response, partial response or progressive disease. This specimen comes from a study of PD-1 blockade in classical Hodgkin lymphoma. Regarding the study as a whole: Healthy donors reportedly exceeded newly diagnosed patients in baseline TCR diversity.

The data were produced by immunoSEQ multiplex PCR, yet TCRdb's version contains in-frame clones alone and is incomplete. The sample has 40,000 to 50,000 clones; just under 80% are singletons. V lost 9 bases to trimming and J lost 7 bases, with 9 bases between them. The CDR3 is made up of 11 amino acids. The germline V gene encodes CDR1 SGHVS and CDR2 FNYEAQ. The receptor comes from a human donor with classical Hodgkin lymphoma. The chain uses TRBV7-6 and TRBJ2-2; D might be TRBD1 (6 bases). The sequences come from peripheral blood mononuclear cells (PBMCs), collected at baseline. The CDR3 nucleotides are TGTGCCAGTCAAGGGGGCGGGGAGCTGTTTTTT. Protein: CASQGGGELFF.